This T cell receptor (beta chain) was profiled in a study of blood T cell repertoires in COVID-19 (dated by TCRdb to 2020 to 2022). Study-level background: Samples covering the acute and convalescent phases of COVID-19 were provided by collaborators in the United States, Italy and Spain. The prospective study material was composed of cDNA or gDNA derived from T cells, B-cell-depleted T cells, or PBMCs. The repertoires were released in a freely available public database intended as a resource for research on the immune response to SARS-CoV-2. The dataset comprised deeply sampled blood TCRbeta repertoires from subjects exposed to, actively infected with, or recovered from COVID-19. Sample metadata almost always included a de-identified subject ID, COVID-19 status, age in years and sex. Samples were obtained from the ongoing ImmuneRACE study (first 160 participants) and from 1,000 to 1,500 subjects provided by 6 global collaborators. Where HLA class I and class II types were available, the types were taken from metadata supplied by the sample provider, not from assay-based typing. Paper-wide results and their limitations: The amount of clinical and demographic metadata varied by source and participant and was provided uncurated.

Whole blood was collected in K2EDTA tubes by collaborating institutions according to the institutions' own protocols. For TCRbeta analysis, collaborator samples were shipped as frozen whole blood, as isolated PBMCs, or as DNA extracted from either sample type. As to this clone: The specificity of this receptor is unknown. No clone much larger than this one lies a single base away; base qualities are absent.

The immunoSEQ Assay, a bias-controlled multiplex PCR, was used to amplify TCRbeta CDR3 regions from genomic DNA. For the original study's pipeline: The number of nucleated cells in each sample was estimated from the amplification of reference gene primers within the assay. Sequence reads were collapsed and filtered to measure the absolute abundance of every unique TCRbeta CDR3 rearrangement. For each sample, productive Simpson clonality was calculated by taking the square root of Simpson's diversity index across productive rearrangements. In TCRdb, the immuneACCESS table is reduced to in-frame sequences with V and J assigned. These tables do not hold every clone; where another copy was compared, an unresolved V gene accounts for under half, and the others remain unexplained. V and J calls and clone size are copied from that table; D and trimming were computed from the DNA. The sample records 91,000 or so clones, about 89% of which are singletons. Together, the top ten hold 3% to 4.5% of the sample.

The CDR3 numbers 18 residues from cysteine through phenylalanine. The DNA shown is the 54-base CDR3, in frame from base 1. Sequences were obtained from peripheral blood. The sequence joins TRBV21-1 to TRBJ2-7; no check of the table's D call, TRBD2, against the DNA was made. TRBV21-1 is classified as a pseudogene. The TCR was taken from a woman in her forties or fifties in a cohort sampled during active COVID-19. The nucleotide sequence reads as follows: TGTGCCAGCAGCACTTCTATAATTGGGACTAGGAGTACCCACGAGCAGTACTTC. This is translated as CASSTSIIGTRSTHEQYF.